These 24 T cell receptor beta chains were sequenced from one sample in a study of T-cell reconstitution after alpha-beta-depleted transplantation in children. For TCRbeta, the library was prepared with unique molecular identifiers. TCRdb used MiXCR to reprocess the PCR reads, holding one entry per CDR3 protein. This sample has fewer than 40,000 distinct CDR3 sequences, with 5.5% to 7% found just once. General observations from the study: About two months after transplant, alpha-beta T cells reportedly came from several hundred expanded graft clones.

No antigen is known for these receptors. The sequenced sample was peripheral blood, obtained 60 days after TCRalphabeta/CD19-depleted stem cell transplant. Receptors were obtained from a child younger than two who had a stem cell transplant for acute myeloid leukemia, so the T cells may come from the graft donor.

The chain uses TRBV2 and TRBJ1-4, with TRBD1 matching over 9 bases. This CDR3 has 17 residues. The J segment lost 5 bases and the V segment lost 5 bases, leaving 12 bases of the junction unmatched. Germline V gene data show CDR1 as SNHLY and CDR2 as FYNNEI. CDR3 DNA sequence: TGTGCCAGCAGTACCACCGGGACAGGGCCTTTCAATGAAAAACTGTTTTTT. This codes for CASSTTGTGPFNEKLFF.

This clonotype came up many times. The V and J genes are TRBV4-2 and TRBJ2-7, with D maybe TRBD2 (6 bases). Germline CDR1 and CDR2: LGHNA and YNFKEQ. The CDR3 covers 13 residues. With 1 base removed from V and 7 bases from J, the gap between germline ends came to 11 bases. The CDR3 loop reads CASSQGKGREQYF. The CDR3, as DNA: TGTGCCAGCAGCCAAGGGAAAGGGAGGGAGCAGTACTTC.

This clonotype was detected only a few times. This rearrangement joins TRBV20-1 to TRBJ1-4, with a weak D call TRBD1 (6 bases). CDR3 length: 13 residues. Per germline, CDR1 DFQATT and CDR2 SNEGSKA (reference sequence). Trimming took 3 bases from V and 5 from J, leaving 10 bases between them. The CDR3 reads CSASGGANEKLFF. The CDR3 DNA is TGCAGTGCTAGTGGGGGCGCCAATGAAAAACTGTTTTTT.

This clonotype occurred a few times. The gene calls are TRBV7-9 and TRBJ1-5, with 12 bases aligning to TRBD1. J gave up 13 bases and V 5 bases, and 9 bases lay outside the gene matches. CDR1 and CDR2 from the germline V gene are SEHNR and FQNEAQ (reference sequence). The CDR3 sequence is 14 residues long. Here the CDR3 reads CASSTGQGAVWQHF. The CDR3 DNA follows: TGTGCCAGCAGCACGGGACAGGGGGCCGTTTGGCAGCATTTT.

This clonotype was recorded at least ten times. The chain joins TRBV11-2 to TRBJ2-6; 8 positions agree with TRBD1. Germline-derived CDR1 and CDR2 are SGHAT and FQNNGV. The CDR3 has 19 residues. V lost 1 base, J lost 2 bases, and 10 bases stayed unmatched. This CDR3 is CASSLVTGGPGAGANVLTF. In DNA form, the CDR3 reads TGTGCCAGCAGCTTAGTAACAGGGGGTCCTGGGGCTGGGGCCAACGTCCTGACTTTC.

This chain links TRBV19 with TRBJ2-7, with D maybe TRBD2 (6 bases). The germline gives CDR1 LNHDA, CDR2 SQIVND (reference sequence). The CDR3 totals 14 residues. With 6 bases removed from V and 2 bases from J, the gap between germline ends came to 14 bases. The DNA of the CDR3 is TGTGCCAGTAGCGGGACCGGGAGCACCTACGAGCAGTACTTC. Its translation: CASSGTGSTYEQYF.

A remark on this clonotype: Just one base apart from a much larger clone, this may be a read error. V usage is TRBV4-3 and J usage is TRBJ2-7; 10 nucleotides align to TRBD1. CDR1 is LGHNA and CDR2 is YSLEER in the germline V gene. V dropped 0 bases and J dropped 2; count of bases not matched to a gene: 10. The CDR3 runs 18 residues. Here the CDR3 reads CASSQDPGQGRRAYEQYF. For the CDR3, the DNA is TGCGCCAGCAGCCAAGATCCGGGACAGGGGAGAAGGGCCTACGAGCAGTACTTC.

This clonotype was observed many times. This chain links TRBV10-3 with TRBJ2-7; D assignment may be TRBD1 or TRBD2 (5 bases each). In germline, CDR1 is ENHRY, CDR2 SYGVKD. V was shortened by 8 bases and J by 3 bases, with 29 bases between the two germline ends. This CDR3 has 18 residues. The CDR3 is CAIPIIPDPGRTNYEQYF. The CDR3 DNA reads as TGTGCCATCCCTATCATACCAGATCCGGGACGAACTAACTACGAGCAGTACTTC.

The CDR3 protein is CASSLVAPQWPRTDTQYF. CDR3 sequence (DNA): TGTGCCAGCAGCTTAGTGGCCCCCCAGTGGCCACGCACAGATACGCAGTATTTT. V gene TRBV7-8 combines with J gene TRBJ2-3; D gene unclear. The CDR3 covers 18 residues. The V gene's germline CDR1 is SGHVS and CDR2 FQNEAQ. Trimming took 1 base from V and 1 from J, leaving 18 bases between them.

In this sample, this clonotype turned up many times. This rearrangement joins TRBV5-6 to TRBJ2-7; the match to TRBD1 covers 9 bases. J was trimmed by 4 bases and V by 0 bases; bases with no gene match: 2. Germline assignment: CDR1 SGHDT and CDR2 YYEEEE. The CDR3 extends over 14 amino acids. This CDR3 is CASSLADRGYEQYF. CDR3 coding DNA: TGTGCCAGCAGCTTGGCGGACAGGGGATACGAGCAGTACTTC. Looking up the rest from reference TRBV5-6 and TRBJ2-7 gives the full variable domain: DAGVTQSPTHLIKTRGQQVTLRCSPKSGHDTVSWYQQALGQGPQFIFQYYEEEERQRGNFPDRFSGHQFPNYSSELNVNALLLGDSALYLCASSLADRGYEQYFGPGTRLTVT.

This clonotype came up many times. The chain links TRBV30 to TRBJ2-7; no clear D. The CDR3 sequence is 13 residues long. Germline V lookup: CDR1 GTSNPN, CDR2 SVGIG (reference sequence). V was trimmed by 0 bases and J by 2 bases, leaving 8 bases between them. CDR3 in DNA: TGTGCCTGGAGTGTGGCCTCCCCCTACGAGCAGTACTTC. Translating it yields CAWSVASPYEQYF.

The table lists this clonotype with a count of one. The rearrangement joins TRBV4-2 to TRBJ1-6; the D is unclear. This CDR3 is built from 13 residues. CDR1 and CDR2 from the germline V gene are LGHNA and YNFKEQ. Trimming took 4 bases from V and 7 from J, leaving 8 bases between them. CDR3 DNA sequence: TGTGCCAGCAGCCCTGGGCGGAATTCACCCCTCCACTTT. Amino acid sequence: CASSPGRNSPLHF.

This clonotype came up many times. CDR3 sequence: CASSTAGQHYEQYF. The CDR3 coding sequence is TGTGCCAGCAGTACGGCGGGACAGCACTACGAGCAGTACTTC. The gene calls are TRBV12-3 or TRBV12-4 and TRBJ2-7; the D gene is possibly TRBD1 (7 bases). V lost 5 bases and J 3 bases, leaving 14 bases between the germline ends. This CDR3 comprises 14 residues.

This clonotype was found many times. The V gene is TRBV7-8, the J gene TRBJ1-6; no clear D gene. Per the germline V gene, CDR1 is SGHVS and CDR2 is FQNEAQ. The V end lost 1 base, the J end lost 8 bases, and 15 bases lay between the germline ends. The CDR3 sequence is 16 residues long. The CDR3 DNA sequence: TGTGCCAGCAGCTTAGAAGCGGGCCTCAGTCATTCACCCCTCCACTTT. This translates into CASSLEAGLSHSPLHF.

This clonotype was seen repeatedly, ten times or more. The chain recombines TRBV2 with TRBJ2-3; weak D call: TRBD2 (6 bases). The germline V and J ends were trimmed by 8 bases and 4 bases, with 10 bases remaining between them. The CDR3 covers 12 residues. Germline V CDR1 and CDR2: SNHLY, FYNNEI. In nucleotides, the CDR3 is TGTGCCAGCCCCGGCGGGGCAGATACGCAGTATTTT. Its protein is CASPGGADTQYF.

V usage is TRBV4-3 and J usage is TRBJ1-3; D is uncertain. Germline V gene sequence: CDR1 LGHNA, CDR2 YSLEER. This CDR3 has 13 residues. Trimming cost V 7 bases and J 5 bases, with 12 bases left between them. The CDR3: CASKDGFRNTIYF. CDR3 sequence (DNA): TGCGCCAGCAAAGACGGCTTCCGAAACACCATATATTTT.

This clonotype was detected many times. The gene calls are TRBV12-3 or TRBV12-4 and TRBJ2-7, with D possibly being TRBD2 (6 bases). This CDR3 has 15 residues. Trimming cost V 2 bases and J 1 base, with 12 bases left between them. In DNA, the CDR3 is TGTGCCAGCAGTTTATCGGGACTCAGGTCCTACGAGCAGTACTTC. Translation gives CASSLSGLRSYEQYF.

This clonotype ranks as medium-sized (0.01 to 0.1%). CDR3 residues: CSARTTLQETQYF. The CDR3 coding sequence is TGCAGTGCTAGGACTACCCTACAAGAGACCCAGTACTTC. The chain has TRBV20-1 and TRBJ2-5, with D possibly TRBD2 on 5 matching bases. The CDR3 has 13 amino acids. CDR1 and CDR2 from the germline V gene are DFQATT and SNEGSKA (reference sequence). Trimming cost V 3 bases and J 2 bases, with 10 bases left between them.

This clonotype was seen many times. The chain recombines TRBV13 with TRBJ2-7, with a possible D match to TRBD2 (7 bases). Trimming stripped 4 bases from V and 6 bases from J, with 22 bases between. CDR1 is PRHDT, CDR2 FYEKMQ, per germline (reference sequence). This CDR3 has 16 residues. CDR3 sequence (DNA): TGTGCCAGCAGCTCTCAAGGGGGAGGGCTAAAGGCCGAGCAGTACTTC. It specifies CASSSQGGGLKAEQYF.

This clonotype was counted ten times or more. This rearrangement joins TRBV4-3 to TRBJ1-2; D possibly corresponds to TRBD1 (6 bases). This CDR3 is 16 amino acids long. Per germline, CDR1 LGHNA and CDR2 YSLEER. Trimming took 0 bases from V and 9 from J, leaving 20 bases between them. The CDR3 nucleotides are TGCGCCAGCAGCCAAGATTGGTCCAGGGGCGTCGGGAGCTACACCTTC. It is translated as CASSQDWSRGVGSYTF.

Many counts were recorded for this clonotype. This chain's CDR3 is CASSPGTSGVYNEQFF. In DNA form, the CDR3 reads TGTGCCAGCAGCCCAGGGACTAGCGGAGTCTACAATGAGCAGTTCTTC. The rearrangement uses TRBV5-4 and TRBJ2-1; 11 bases fit TRBD2. Germline trimming cut 4 bases from V and 3 bases from J; bases unmatched to any gene: 6. Germline V lookup: CDR1 SGHNT, CDR2 YYREEE (reference sequence). The CDR3 totals 16 residues.

This clonotype was seen ten or more times. The CDR3 DNA sequence: TGTGCCAGCAGTTTGTTTAGTCAGCCCCAGCATTTT. This translates into CASSLFSQPQHF. This chain joins TRBV28 and TRBJ1-5; D is unresolved. The CDR3 has 12 amino acids. The germline gives CDR1 MDHEN, CDR2 SYDVKM. The V gene lost 3 bases and the J gene lost 6 bases, with 6 bases spanning the gap.

This clonotype was recorded at least ten times. The rearrangement joins TRBV9 to TRBJ2-1; TRBD2 is a possible D gene (6 bases). Trimming removed 0 bases from V and 5 bases from J, with 12 bases in between. Germline V CDR1 and CDR2: SGDLS, YYNGEE. The CDR3 is 15 residues long. In nucleotides, the CDR3 is TGTGCCAGCAGCGTAGGTCAGGGACTTAACAATGAGCAGTTCTTC. It codes for CASSVGQGLNNEQFF.

This clonotype was detected many times. The chain recombines TRBV5-1 with TRBJ2-2; 14 bases are shared with TRBD2. Germline lookup yields CDR1 SGHRS and CDR2 YFSETQ. The J segment lost 7 bases and the V segment lost 3 bases, leaving 5 bases of the junction unmatched. The CDR3 is 16 amino acids. CDR3 sequence reads: CASSSGLAGEVGELFF. DNA of the CDR3: TGCGCCAGCAGCTCGGGACTAGCGGGAGAAGTCGGGGAGCTGTTTTTT.